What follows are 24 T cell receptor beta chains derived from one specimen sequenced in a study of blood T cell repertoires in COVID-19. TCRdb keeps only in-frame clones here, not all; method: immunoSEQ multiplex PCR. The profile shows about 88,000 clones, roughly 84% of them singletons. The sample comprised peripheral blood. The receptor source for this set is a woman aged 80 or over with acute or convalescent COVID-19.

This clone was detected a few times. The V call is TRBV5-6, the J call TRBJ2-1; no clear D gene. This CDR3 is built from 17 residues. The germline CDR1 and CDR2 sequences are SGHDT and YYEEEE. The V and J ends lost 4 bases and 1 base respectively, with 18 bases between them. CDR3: CASSAPGPSRSYNEQFF. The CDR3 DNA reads TGTGCCAGCAGCGCGCCGGGTCCTTCACGATCCTACAATGAGCAGTTCTTC.

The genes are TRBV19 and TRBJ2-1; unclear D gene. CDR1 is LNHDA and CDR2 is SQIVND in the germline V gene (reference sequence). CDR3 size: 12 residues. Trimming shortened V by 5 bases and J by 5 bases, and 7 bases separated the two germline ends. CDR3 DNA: TGTGCCAGTAGTTCTAGTCACAATGAGCAGTTCTTC. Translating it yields CASSSSHNEQFF.

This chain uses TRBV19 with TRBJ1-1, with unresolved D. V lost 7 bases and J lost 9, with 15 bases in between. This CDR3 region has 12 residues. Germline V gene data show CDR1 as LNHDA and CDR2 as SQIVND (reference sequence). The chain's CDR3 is CASILPGSQAFF. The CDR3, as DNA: TGTGCCAGTATCCTACCGGGGTCTCAAGCTTTCTTT. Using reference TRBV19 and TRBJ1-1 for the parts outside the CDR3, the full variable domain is DGGITQSPKYLFRKEGQNVTLSCEQNLNHDAMYWYRQDPGQGLRLIYYSQIVNDFQKGDIAEGYSVSREKKESFPLTVTSAQKNPTAFYLCASILPGSQAFFGQGTRLTVV.

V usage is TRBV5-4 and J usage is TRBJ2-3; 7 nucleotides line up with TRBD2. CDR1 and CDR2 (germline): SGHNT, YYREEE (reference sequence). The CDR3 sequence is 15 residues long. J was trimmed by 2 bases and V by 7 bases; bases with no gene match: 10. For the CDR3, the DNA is TGTGCCAGCCGCTCGCGGGGAGGGTTCACAGATACGCAGTATTTT. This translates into CASRSRGGFTDTQYF.

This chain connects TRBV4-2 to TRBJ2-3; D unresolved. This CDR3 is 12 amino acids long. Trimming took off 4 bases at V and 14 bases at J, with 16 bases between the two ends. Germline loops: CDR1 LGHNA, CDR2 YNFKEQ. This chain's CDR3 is CASSLPEEPPYF. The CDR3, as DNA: TGTGCCAGCAGCCTACCCGAGGAGCCCCCGTATTTT.

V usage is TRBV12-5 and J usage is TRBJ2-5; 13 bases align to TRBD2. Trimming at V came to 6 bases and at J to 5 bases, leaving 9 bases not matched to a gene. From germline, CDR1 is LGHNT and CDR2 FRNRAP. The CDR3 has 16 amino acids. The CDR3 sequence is CASGPGLAGQWETQYF. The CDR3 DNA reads TGTGCTAGTGGACCGGGACTAGCGGGGCAATGGGAGACCCAGTACTTC.

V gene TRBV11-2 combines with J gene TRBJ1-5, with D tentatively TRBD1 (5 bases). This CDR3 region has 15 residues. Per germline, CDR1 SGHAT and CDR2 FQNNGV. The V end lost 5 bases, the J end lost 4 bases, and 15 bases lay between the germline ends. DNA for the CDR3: TGTGCCAGCAGCCCTGACAGAGACTTGAATCAGCCCCAGCATTTT. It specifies CASSPDRDLNQPQHF.

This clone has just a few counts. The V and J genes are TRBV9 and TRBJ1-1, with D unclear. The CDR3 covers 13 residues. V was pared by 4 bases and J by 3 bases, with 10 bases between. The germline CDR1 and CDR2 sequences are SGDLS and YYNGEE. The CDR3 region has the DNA TGTGCCAGCAGCTCACTCGCCTACACTGAAGCTTTCTTT. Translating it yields CASSSLAYTEAFF.

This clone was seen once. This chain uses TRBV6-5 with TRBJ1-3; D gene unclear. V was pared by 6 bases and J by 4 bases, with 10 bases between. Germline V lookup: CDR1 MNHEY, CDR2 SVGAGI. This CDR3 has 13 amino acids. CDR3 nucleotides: TGTGCCAGCAGCCAGAGGAGAGGAAACACCATATATTTT. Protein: CASSQRRGNTIYF.

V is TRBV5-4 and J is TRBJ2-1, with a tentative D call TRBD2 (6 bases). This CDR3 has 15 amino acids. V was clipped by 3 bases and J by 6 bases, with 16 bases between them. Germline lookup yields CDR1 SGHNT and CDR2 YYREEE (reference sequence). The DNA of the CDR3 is TGTGCCAGCAGCTCGGGGGAAGACGGATTCAATGAGCAGTTCTTC. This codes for CASSSGEDGFNEQFF.

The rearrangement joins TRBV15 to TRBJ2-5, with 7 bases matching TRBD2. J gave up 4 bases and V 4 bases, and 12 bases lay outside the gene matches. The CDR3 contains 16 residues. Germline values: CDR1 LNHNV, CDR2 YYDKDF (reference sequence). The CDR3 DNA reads TGTGCCACCAGCATAGGGTCGGCGCGGGAGAGAGAGACCCAGTACTTC. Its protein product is CATSIGSARERETQYF.

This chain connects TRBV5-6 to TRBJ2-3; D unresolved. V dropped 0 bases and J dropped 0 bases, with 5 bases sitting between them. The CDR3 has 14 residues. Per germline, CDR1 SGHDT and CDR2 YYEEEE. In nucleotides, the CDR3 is TGTGCCAGCAGCTTGGGCGCCAGCACAGATACGCAGTATTTT. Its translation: CASSLGASTDTQYF.

The CDR3 DNA reads TGCGCCAGCAGCGCCCAGGGGGCGGTGGGCTCTGAAGCTTTCTTT. Its protein product is CASSAQGAVGSEAFF. The chain uses TRBV4-1 and TRBJ1-1, with 8 nucleotides matching TRBD1. CDR1 is MGHRA and CDR2 is YSYEKL in the germline V gene. J was trimmed by 6 bases and V by 5 bases; bases with no gene match: 11. The CDR3 loop spans 15 amino acids.

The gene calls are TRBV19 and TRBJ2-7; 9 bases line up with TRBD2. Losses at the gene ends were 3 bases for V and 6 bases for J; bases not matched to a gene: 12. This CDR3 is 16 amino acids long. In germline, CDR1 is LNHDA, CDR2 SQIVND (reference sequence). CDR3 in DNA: TGTGCCAGTAGTATTTCGGCCCAGCGGGGGGCCGGCGAGCAGTACTTC. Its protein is CASSISAQRGAGEQYF.

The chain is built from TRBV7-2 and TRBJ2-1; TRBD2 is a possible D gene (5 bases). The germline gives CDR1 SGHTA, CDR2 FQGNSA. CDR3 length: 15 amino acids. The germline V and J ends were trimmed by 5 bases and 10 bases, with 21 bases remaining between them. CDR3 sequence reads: CASSQPLGAGWEQFF. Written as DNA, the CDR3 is TGTGCCAGCAGCCAACCCTTGGGCGCGGGCTGGGAGCAGTTCTTC.

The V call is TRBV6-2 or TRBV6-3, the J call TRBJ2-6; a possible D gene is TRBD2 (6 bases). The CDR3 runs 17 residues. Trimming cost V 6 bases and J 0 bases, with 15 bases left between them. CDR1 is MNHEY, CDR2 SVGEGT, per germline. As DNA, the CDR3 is TGTGCCAGCAGCCGGGACGGGAGCCTCTCTGGGGCCAACGTCCTGACTTTC. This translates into CASSRDGSLSGANVLTF.

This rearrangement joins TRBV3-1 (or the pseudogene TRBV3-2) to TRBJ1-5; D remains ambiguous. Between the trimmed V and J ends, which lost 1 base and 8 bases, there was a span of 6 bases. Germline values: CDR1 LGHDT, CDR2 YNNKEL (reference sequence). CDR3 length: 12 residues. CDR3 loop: CASSQGGEPQHF. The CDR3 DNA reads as TGTGCCAGCAGCCAAGGGGGAGAGCCCCAGCATTTT.

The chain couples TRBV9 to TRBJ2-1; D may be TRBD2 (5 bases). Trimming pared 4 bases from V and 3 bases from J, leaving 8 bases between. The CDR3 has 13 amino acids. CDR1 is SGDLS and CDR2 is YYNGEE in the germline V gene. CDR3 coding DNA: TGTGCCAGCAGCAGACGGGACTACAATGAGCAGTTCTTC. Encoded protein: CASSRRDYNEQFF.

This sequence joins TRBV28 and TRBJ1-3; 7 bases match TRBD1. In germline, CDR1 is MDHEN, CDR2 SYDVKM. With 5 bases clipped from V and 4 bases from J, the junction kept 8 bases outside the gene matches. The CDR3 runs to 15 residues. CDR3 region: CASSLSIRGGNTIYF. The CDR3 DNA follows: TGTGCCAGCAGTCTCTCCATCAGGGGGGGAAACACCATATATTTT.

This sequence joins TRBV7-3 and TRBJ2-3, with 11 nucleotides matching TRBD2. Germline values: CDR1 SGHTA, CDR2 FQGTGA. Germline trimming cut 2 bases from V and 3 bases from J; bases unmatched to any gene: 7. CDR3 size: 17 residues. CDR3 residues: CASSLVAGGPRTDTQYF. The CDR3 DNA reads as TGTGCCAGCAGCTTAGTAGCGGGAGGGCCTCGGACAGATACGCAGTATTTT. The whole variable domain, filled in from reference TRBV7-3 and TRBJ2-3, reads GAGVSQTPSNKVTEKGKYVELRCDPISGHTALYWYRQSLGQGPEFLIYFQGTGAADDSGLPNDRFFAVRPEGSVSTLKIQRTERGDSAVYLCASSLVAGGPRTDTQYFGPGTRLTVL.

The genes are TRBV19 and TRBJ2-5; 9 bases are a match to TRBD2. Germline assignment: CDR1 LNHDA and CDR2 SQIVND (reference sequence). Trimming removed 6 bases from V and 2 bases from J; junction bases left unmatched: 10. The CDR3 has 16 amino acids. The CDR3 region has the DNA TGTGCCAGTAGCCCACAAGGGACTAGCTGGCAAGAGACCCAGTACTTC. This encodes CASSPQGTSWQETQYF. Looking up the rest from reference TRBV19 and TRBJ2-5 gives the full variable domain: DGGITQSPKYLFRKEGQNVTLSCEQNLNHDAMYWYRQDPGQGLRLIYYSQIVNDFQKGDIAEGYSVSREKKESFPLTVTSAQKNPTAFYLCASSPQGTSWQETQYFGPGTRLLVL.

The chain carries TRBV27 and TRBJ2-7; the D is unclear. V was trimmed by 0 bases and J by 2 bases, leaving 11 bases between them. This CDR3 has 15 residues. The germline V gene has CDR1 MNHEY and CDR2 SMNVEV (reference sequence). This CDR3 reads CASSLSTAFPYEQYF. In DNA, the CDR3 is TGTGCCAGCAGTTTATCGACTGCCTTTCCCTACGAGCAGTACTTC.

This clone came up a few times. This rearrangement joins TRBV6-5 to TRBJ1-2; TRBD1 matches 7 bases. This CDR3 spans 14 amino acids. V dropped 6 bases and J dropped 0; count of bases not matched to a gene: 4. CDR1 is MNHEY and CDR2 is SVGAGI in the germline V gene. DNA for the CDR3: TGTGCCAGCAGGACCCAGGGGGCTAACTATGGCTACACCTTC. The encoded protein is CASRTQGANYGYTF.

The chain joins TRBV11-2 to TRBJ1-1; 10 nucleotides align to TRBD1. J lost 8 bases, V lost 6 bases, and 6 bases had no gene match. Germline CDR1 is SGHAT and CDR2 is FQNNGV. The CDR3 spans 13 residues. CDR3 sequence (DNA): TGTGCCAGCAGGGACAGGGGGAGGCCCGAAGCTTTCTTT. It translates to CASRDRGRPEAFF.